These 3 T cell receptor beta chains share one sample of origin, sequenced in a study of cytomegalovirus exposure and HLA in healthy donors. The primer mix had 60 Vbeta and 13 Jbeta primers. Produced via immunoSEQ multiplex PCR; TCRdb's table is partial and in-frame only. The table shows 150,000 to 200,000 clones, with 70% to 90% occurring only once. Sequenced sample: PBMCs. These receptors came from a woman between 18 and 29 years old in good health and CMV-seronegative.

The J gene is TRBJ1-3, the V gene TRBV4-2; possible D gene TRBD1, 5 bases. This CDR3 comprises 13 residues. V gave up 1 base and J gave up 4 bases, with 5 bases separating them. CDR1 LGHNA and CDR2 YNFKEQ come from the germline V gene. In nucleotides, the CDR3 is TGTGCCAGCAGCCAAGGACAGGGAAACACCATATATTTT. Residues: CASSQGQGNTIYF.

The V call is TRBV19, the J call TRBJ2-7, with D unresolved. CDR3 length: 13 amino acids. Trimming removed 3 bases from V and 2 bases from J, with 8 bases in between. Germline CDR1 LNHDA, CDR2 SQIVND (reference sequence). The CDR3 DNA is TGTGCCAGTAGTATCACCGGAGCCTACGAGCAGTACTTC. Its translation: CASSITGAYEQYF.

V gene TRBV5-4 combines with J gene TRBJ2-2; perhaps TRBD2 as D (6 bases). The V gene's germline CDR1 is SGHNT and CDR2 YYREEE (reference sequence). This CDR3 comprises 15 residues. With 3 bases removed from V and 4 bases from J, the gap between germline ends came to 13 bases. This CDR3 reads CASSSVAGSTGELFF. The CDR3 DNA reads TGTGCCAGCAGCTCGGTGGCGGGGTCCACCGGGGAGCTGTTTTTT.